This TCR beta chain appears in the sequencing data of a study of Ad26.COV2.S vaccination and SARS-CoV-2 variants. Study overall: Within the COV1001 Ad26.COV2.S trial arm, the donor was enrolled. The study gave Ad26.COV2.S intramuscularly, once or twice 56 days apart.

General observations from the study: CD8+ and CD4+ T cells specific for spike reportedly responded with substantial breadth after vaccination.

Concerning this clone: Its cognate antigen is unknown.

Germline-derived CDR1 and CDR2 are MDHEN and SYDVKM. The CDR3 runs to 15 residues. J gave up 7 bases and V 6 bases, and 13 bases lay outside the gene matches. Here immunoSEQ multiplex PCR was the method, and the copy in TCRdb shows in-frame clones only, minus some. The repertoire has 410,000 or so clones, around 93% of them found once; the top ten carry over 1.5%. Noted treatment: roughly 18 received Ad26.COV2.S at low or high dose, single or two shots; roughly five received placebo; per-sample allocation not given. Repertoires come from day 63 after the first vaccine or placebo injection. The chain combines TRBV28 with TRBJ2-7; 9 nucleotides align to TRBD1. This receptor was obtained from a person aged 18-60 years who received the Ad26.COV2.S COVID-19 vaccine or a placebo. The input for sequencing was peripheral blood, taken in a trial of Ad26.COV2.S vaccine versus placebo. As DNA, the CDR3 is TGTGCCAGCAGCCAGGCTGGGACAGGGTTCTGGGAGCAGTACTTC. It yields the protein CASSQAGTGFWEQYF.